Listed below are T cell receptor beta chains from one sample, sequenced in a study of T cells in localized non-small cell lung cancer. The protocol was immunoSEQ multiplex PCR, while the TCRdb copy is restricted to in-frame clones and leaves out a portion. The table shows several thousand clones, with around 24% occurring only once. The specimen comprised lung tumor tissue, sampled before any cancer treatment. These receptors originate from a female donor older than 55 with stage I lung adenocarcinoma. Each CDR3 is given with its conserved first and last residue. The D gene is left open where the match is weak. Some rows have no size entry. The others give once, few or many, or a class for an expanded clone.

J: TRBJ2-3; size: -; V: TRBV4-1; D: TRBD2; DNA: TGCGCCAGCAGCCAAGACGCCGCACTAGCGGGAGTCCCAGATACGCAGTATTTT; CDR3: CASSQDAALAGVPDTQYF
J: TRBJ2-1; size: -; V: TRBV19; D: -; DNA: TGTGCCAGTAGTAGTGGAGACCACCCCTACAATGAGCAGTTCTTC; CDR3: CASSSGDHPYNEQFF
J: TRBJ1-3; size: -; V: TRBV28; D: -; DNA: TGTGCCAGCAGTCGATCTGGAAACACCATATATTTT; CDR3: CASSRSGNTIYF
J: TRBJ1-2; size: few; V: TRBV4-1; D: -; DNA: TGCACCAGCAGCCAAGTGGTCGAGGGCTATGGCTACACCTTC; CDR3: CTSSQVVEGYGYTF
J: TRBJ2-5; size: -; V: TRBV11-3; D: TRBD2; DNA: TGTGCCAGCAGCCAAACTAGCGGGGGGCGGGGAGAGACCCAGTACTTC; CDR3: CASSQTSGGRGETQYF
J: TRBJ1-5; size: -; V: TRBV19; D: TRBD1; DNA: TGTGCCAGTAGTAAACAGGGGACCAGCAATCAGCCCCAGCATTTT; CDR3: CASSKQGTSNQPQHF
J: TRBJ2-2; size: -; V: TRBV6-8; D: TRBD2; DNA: TGTGCCAGCAGTTACGCCTCTTGGATAGCGGGAGTAAACACCGGGGAGCTGTTTTTT; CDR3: CASSYASWIAGVNTGELFF
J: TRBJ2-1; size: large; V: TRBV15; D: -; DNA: TGTGCCACCAGCAGAGCAGGGTTTCGCAATGAGCAGTTCTTC; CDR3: CATSRAGFRNEQFF
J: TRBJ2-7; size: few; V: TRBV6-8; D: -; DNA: TGTGCCAGCGTTTACGGCGTAACCTACGAGCAGTACTTC; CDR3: CASVYGVTYEQYF
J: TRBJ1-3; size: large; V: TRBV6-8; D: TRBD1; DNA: TGTGCCAGCAGGTTCGGACAGGCCCTCTCTGGAAACACCATATATTTT; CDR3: CASRFGQALSGNTIYF
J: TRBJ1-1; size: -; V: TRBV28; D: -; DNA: TGTGCCAGCAGTGATTTTACAGGTTACACTGAAGCTTTCTTT; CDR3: CASSDFTGYTEAFF
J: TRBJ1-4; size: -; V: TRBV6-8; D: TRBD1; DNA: TGTGCCAGCAGTACAACAGGGGGGGATGAAAAACTGTTTTTT; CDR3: CASSTTGGDEKLFF
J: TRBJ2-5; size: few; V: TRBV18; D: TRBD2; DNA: TGTGCCAGCTCACTCCGACTAGCGGTGGCCGGGGAGACCCAGTACTTC; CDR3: CASSLRLAVAGETQYF
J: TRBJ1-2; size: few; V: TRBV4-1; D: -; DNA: TGCGCCAGCAGCCAGGGGCCCCTCTATGGCTACACCTTC; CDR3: CASSQGPLYGYTF
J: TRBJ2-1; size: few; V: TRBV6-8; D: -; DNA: TGTGCCAGCAGACAGGGTCTCAACAATGAGCAGTTCTTC; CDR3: CASRQGLNNEQFF
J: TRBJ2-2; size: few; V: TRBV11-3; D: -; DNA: TGTGCCAGCAGCTCCTACCGGGTACAGAACACCGGGGAGCTGTTTTTT; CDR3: CASSSYRVQNTGELFF
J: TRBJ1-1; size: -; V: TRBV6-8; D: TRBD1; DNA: TGTGCCAGCAGTGCCCTCGACTGGAAGGGACAGGGGTATGACACTGAAGCTTTCTTT; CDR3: CASSALDWKGQGYDTEAFF